This T cell receptor (beta chain) was profiled in a study of tissue T cells after allogeneic stem cell transplantation. With respect to this clone: Its antigen is unknown.

This table comes from immunoSEQ multiplex PCR, and its TCRdb copy is limited to in-frame clones, with some not included. Here the sample spans around 4,000 clones, just under 75% being singletons. The study's findings and limits: This small cohort was clinically heterogeneous, and sampling depth was a limitation. TCR repertoires tracked anatomic similarity, regardless of disease or transplant status. Motif-based clustering found tissue-specific repertoire signatures shared across patients, though few clones were shared.

The sequenced sample was left colon tissue, obtained at autopsy. The source is a woman between 18 and 49 years old with breast cancer.

CDR3 bases: TGTGCCAGCAGCGACCCCTTGATGGGCTCAGATACGCAGTATTTT. Translation: CASSDPLMGSDTQYF. The chain couples TRBV9 to TRBJ2-3; D is undetermined. V lost 3 bases to trimming and J lost 4 bases, with 15 bases between them. CDR1 is SGDLS, CDR2 YYNGEE, per germline. The CDR3 is 15 amino acids.